The 28 T cell receptor beta chains listed next were all sequenced from one sample in a study of Tregs in tolerant kidney transplant recipients. Using immunoSEQ multiplex PCR, the repertoire was profiled, and TCRdb retains in-frame clones only, with some absent. The table for this sample gives more than 45,000 clones. The sequencing used CD4+ T cells from blood, collected before the transplant. These TCRs come from a human donor who received a combined kidney and bone marrow transplant.

Concerning this clone: The read ends 3 residues before the CDR3 terminus; that terminus is restored from the germline J gene. This chain joins TRBV12-3 or TRBV12-4 and TRBJ2-1; a possible D gene is TRBD1 (6 bases). The V end was cut by 5 bases, the J end by 2 bases, with 13 bases between. This CDR3 region has 15 residues. The sequenced CDR3 bases are TGTGCCAGCAGTCCCCAGGGGTGGGCCTACAATGAG. The encoded protein is CASSPQGWAYNE. Given in full, the CDR3 is CASSPQGWAYNEQFF.

Turning to this clone: Read coverage stops 3 residues before the CDR3 terminus; the germline J gene supplies the remainder. This rearrangement joins TRBV7-2 to TRBJ2-3; a weak D match, TRBD1 (6 bases). V lost 1 base, J lost 2 bases, and 10 bases lay in between. CDR3 size: 15 residues. Germline V gives CDR1 SGHTA, CDR2 FQGNSA. CDR3 bases read: TGTGCCAGCAGCTTAGTAGGGACATACACAGATACG. Encoded protein: CASSLVGTYTDT. The whole CDR3 protein is CASSLVGTYTDTQYF.

As concerns this clone: The CDR3 end falls 3 residues outside the read, so it is completed with the germline J gene. V and J are TRBV20-1 and TRBJ2-2; D ambiguous. The germline V and J ends were trimmed by 3 bases and 1 base, with 12 bases remaining between them. Germline V CDR1 and CDR2: DFQATT, SNEGSKA (reference sequence). The CDR3 is 15 amino acids. This CDR3 reads CSASSHRLNTGELFF. CDR3 DNA (partial): TGCAGTGCTAGCAGTCACAGATTGAACACCGGGGAG.

A remark on this clone: The missing CDR3 end, 3 residues past where the read stops, is filled in from the germline J gene. The V call is TRBV5-1, the J call TRBJ2-7, with 10 bases identical to TRBD2. The CDR3 extends over 14 amino acids. Germline loops: CDR1 SGHRS, CDR2 YFSETQ. J was trimmed by 3 bases and V by 3 bases; bases with no gene match: 3. The CDR3 DNA, read in part, is TGCGCCAGCAGCTCAACTAGCGGGAACTACGAG. It specifies CASSSTSGNYE. Given in full, the CDR3 is CASSSTSGNYEQYF.

Comment on this clone: The read finishes 3 residues shy of the CDR3 end, and the germline J gene is used to complete it. The gene calls are TRBV20-1 and TRBJ2-1; 9 nucleotides line up with TRBD2. V dropped 3 bases and J dropped 4; count of bases not matched to a gene: 7. This CDR3 comprises 15 residues. In germline, CDR1 is DFQATT, CDR2 SNEGSKA (reference sequence). CDR3 loop: CSARYSGSPYNEQFF. Incomplete CDR3 DNA: TGCAGTGCTAGGTATAGCGGGAGCCCTTACAATGAG.

About this clone: The read falls 3 residues short of the CDR3 end, and the missing part is taken from the germline J gene. This chain links TRBV20-1 with TRBJ2-5; D remains unclear. This CDR3 is built from 13 residues. V was shortened by 3 bases and J by 5 bases, with 13 bases between the two germline ends. Germline CDR1 reads DFQATT; CDR2 reads SNEGSKA (reference sequence). The DNA read from the CDR3 is TGCAGTGCTAGTAAACTCAAGCTCGAGACC. Translated: CSASKLKLET. The whole CDR3 protein reads CSASKLKLETQYF.

About this clone itself: Read coverage stops 3 residues before the CDR3 terminus; the germline J gene supplies the remainder. The J gene is TRBJ2-7, the V gene TRBV7-8; 10 nucleotides match TRBD1. Per the germline V gene, CDR1 is SGHVS and CDR2 is FQNEAQ. The junction had 5 bases not matched to a gene; V was cut back by 1 base and J by 5 bases. CDR3 size: 15 residues. The CDR3 sequence: CASSLETGGFHEQYF. The part of the CDR3 DNA that was read is TGTGCCAGCAGCTTAGAGACAGGGGGCTTCCACGAG.

The sequenced CDR3 bases are TGTGCCAGTAGTGCCGCAGGGGGGTCCTACAATGAG. Translating it yields CASSAAGGSYNE. The full CDR3 protein reads CASSAAGGSYNEQFF. This chain uses TRBV19 with TRBJ2-1; tentatively, D is TRBD1 (7 bases). The missing CDR3 end, 3 residues past where the read stops, is filled in from the germline J gene. CDR3 length: 15 amino acids. Germline V gene lookup returns CDR1 LNHDA and CDR2 SQIVND (reference sequence). The V end lost 5 bases, the J end lost 1 base, and 12 bases lay between the germline ends.

As concerns this clone: Coverage ceases 3 residues before the CDR3 finishes, and the germline J gene fills in the end. The chain combines TRBV6-2 or TRBV6-3 with TRBJ1-6, with unresolved D. The germline CDR1 and CDR2 sequences are MNHEY and SVGEGT. Trimming stripped 2 bases from V and 8 bases from J, with 10 bases between. This CDR3 has 14 amino acids. This chain's CDR3 is CASSYTSGDSPLHF. The CDR3 DNA, read in part, is TGTGCCAGCAGTTACACCAGCGGGGATTCACCC.

With regard to this clone: The CDR3 end lies 3 residues beyond the end of the read and is filled in from the germline J gene. The chain employs TRBV5-1 and TRBJ1-6; tentative D call: TRBD1 (6 bases). Germline V gives CDR1 SGHRS, CDR2 YFSETQ. The CDR3 extends over 15 amino acids. V was cut by 2 bases and J by 6 bases, with 12 bases left in between. Here the CDR3 reads CASSFKGDSNSPLHF. The part of the CDR3 DNA that was read is TGCGCCAGCAGCTTCAAGGGGGATAGTAATTCACCC.

In the case of this clone: Coverage ceases 3 residues before the CDR3 finishes, and the germline J gene fills in the end. J is TRBJ2-7 and V is TRBV7-2; unclear D gene. CDR3 length: 14 amino acids. Germline-derived CDR1 and CDR2 are SGHTA and FQGNSA. The V end was cut by 0 bases, the J end by 2 bases, with 8 bases between. The CDR3 here is CASSLAAATYEQYF. CDR3 DNA (partial): TGTGCCAGCAGCTTAGCCGCCGCTACCTACGAG.

Comment on this clone: Read coverage stops 3 residues before the CDR3 terminus; the germline J gene supplies the remainder. The V call is TRBV7-2, the J call TRBJ2-1, with TRBD2 as a possible D gene (5 bases). V gave up 5 bases and J gave up 6 bases, with 14 bases separating them. The CDR3 has 14 amino acids. Germline-derived CDR1 and CDR2 are SGHTA and FQGNSA. The CDR3 bases that were read are TGTGCCAGCAGCGCCCGGGGAACGGGCAATGAG. This encodes CASSARGTGNE. Given in full, the CDR3 is CASSARGTGNEQFF.

With respect to this clone: The read ends 3 residues before the CDR3 terminus; that terminus is restored from the germline J gene. The chain has TRBV7-2 and TRBJ2-2; TRBD2 agrees at 7 bases. This CDR3 has 15 residues. Germline V lookup: CDR1 SGHTA, CDR2 FQGNSA. With V trimmed by 3 bases and J by 2 bases, 3 bases remained unmatched. The DNA read from the CDR3 is TGTGCCAGCAGCTTTGGGACTACCAACACCGGGGAG. This sequence encodes CASSFGTTNTGE. The whole CDR3 protein is CASSFGTTNTGELFF.

Turning to this clone: The read ends 3 residues shy of where the CDR3 ends; the end is completed using the germline J gene. The V call is TRBV5-1, the J call TRBJ1-2, with TRBD1 identical over 7 bases. The CDR3 is 13 residues long. The germline V gene has CDR1 SGHRS and CDR2 YFSETQ. CDR3 bases read: TGCGCCAGCAGTTCCGGGGAGGGGGCGAGG. This encodes CASSSGEGAR. The full CDR3 protein is CASSSGEGARYTF.

A note on this clone: Read sequence stops 3 residues before the CDR3 end, and the germline J gene provides the missing end. This chain connects TRBV20-1 to TRBJ1-2, with D unresolved. CDR1 and CDR2 (germline): DFQATT, SNEGSKA (reference sequence). The V and J ends lost 2 bases and 2 bases respectively, with 12 bases between them. The CDR3 runs to 14 residues. The part of the CDR3 DNA that was read is TGCAGTGCTAGACGGCAATTACTAAACTATGGC. This translates into CSARRQLLNYG. The complete CDR3 sequence is CSARRQLLNYGYTF.

A word on this clone: The read stops 3 residues short of the end of the CDR3; the missing end is completed from the germline J gene. The V and J genes are TRBV20-1 and TRBJ2-7; no definite D call. The CDR3 contains 11 residues. V lost 1 base and J lost 5, with 6 bases in between. Germline CDR1 is DFQATT and CDR2 is SNEGSKA (reference sequence). The covered CDR3 bases are TGCAGTGCTAGAGGAAGGGACGAG. This sequence encodes CSARGRDE. The CDR3, in full, reads CSARGRDEQYF.

About this clone itself: Read coverage stops 3 residues before the CDR3 terminus; the germline J gene supplies the remainder. This chain joins TRBV7-3 and TRBJ2-1; TRBD2 matches at 8 bases. V dropped 5 bases and J dropped 1; count of bases not matched to a gene: 7. From germline, CDR1 is SGHTA and CDR2 FQGTGA. CDR3 size: 16 residues. The sequenced part of the CDR3 DNA is TGTGCCAGCAGCGTCGCGGCGGGGGGATCCTACAATGAG. This encodes CASSVAAGGSYNE. The full CDR3 protein reads CASSVAAGGSYNEQFF.

The sequenced CDR3 bases are TGTGCCAGCAGCCTAAGCGCTAGTGCCAATGAG. Translation gives CASSLSASANE. The complete CDR3 sequence is CASSLSASANEQFF. This rearrangement joins TRBV7-2 to TRBJ2-1; D remains ambiguous. The CDR3 extends 3 residues past the end of the read, so its final part is completed from the germline J gene. The CDR3 runs to 14 residues. Deletions cut 5 bases from V and 6 bases from J, with 14 bases between. The germline V gene has CDR1 SGHTA and CDR2 FQGNSA.

Concerning this clone itself: The read finishes 3 residues shy of the CDR3 end, and the germline J gene is used to complete it. The chain combines TRBV7-3 with TRBJ2-1, with 15 bases identical to TRBD2. Per germline, CDR1 SGHTA and CDR2 FQGTGA. CDR3 size: 17 residues. The junction had 9 bases not matched to a gene; V was cut back by 5 bases and J by 7 bases. The CDR3 reads CASSPDGLAGGGNEQFF. The sequenced CDR3 bases are TGTGCCAGCAGCCCGGACGGACTAGCGGGAGGGGGTAATGAG.

Turning to this clone: The read terminates 3 residues before the CDR3 end, so the remaining end is supplied by the germline J gene. The chain links TRBV19 to TRBJ1-5; 8 bases match TRBD1. Germline values: CDR1 LNHDA, CDR2 SQIVND (reference sequence). The trim removed 3 bases at V and 6 bases at J, leaving 7 bases unmatched. The CDR3 is 15 amino acids. CDR3 in amino acids: CASSITGGARQPQHF. The CDR3 DNA, read in part, is TGTGCCAGTAGTATCACAGGGGGGGCCCGTCAGCCC.

Concerning this clone: The read finishes 3 residues shy of the CDR3 end, and the germline J gene is used to complete it. The gene calls are TRBV7-8 and TRBJ2-5; 7 nucleotides line up with TRBD1. This CDR3 has 12 residues. CDR1 SGHVS and CDR2 FQNEAQ come from the germline V gene. The ends lost 8 bases at V and 5 bases at J; junction bases unmatched: 5. CDR3 amino acids: CASEGAGETQYF. The sequenced part of the CDR3 DNA is TGTGCCAGCGAGGGGGCTGGCGAGACC.

In regard to this clone: The read finishes 3 residues shy of the CDR3 end, and the germline J gene is used to complete it. The genes are TRBV7-8 and TRBJ2-2, with TRBD1 matching over 7 bases. The CDR3 totals 15 residues. V trimming: 5 bases; J trimming: 2 bases; junction bases outside the gene matches: 5. The germline V gene has CDR1 SGHVS and CDR2 FQNEAQ. The CDR3 reads CASSPQGVNTGELFF. CDR3 DNA, as far as it was read: TGTGCCAGCAGCCCTCAGGGGGTTAACACCGGGGAG. The full variable domain, in which reference TRBV7-8 and TRBJ2-2 provide the parts outside the CDR3, is GAGVSQSPRYKVAKRGQDVALRCDPISGHVSLFWYQQALGQGPEFLTYFQNEAQLDKSGLPSDRFFAERPEGSVSTLKIQRTQQEDSAVYLCASSPQGVNTGELFFGEGSRLTVL.

Concerning this clone itself: The read finishes 3 residues shy of the CDR3 end, and the germline J gene is used to complete it. This chain joins TRBV7-2 and TRBJ2-3; weak D call: TRBD2 (6 bases). The CDR3 runs to 15 residues. The V gene's germline CDR1 is SGHTA and CDR2 FQGNSA. The V end was cut by 4 bases, the J end by 0 bases, with 11 bases between. CDR3 DNA, as far as it was read: TGTGCCAGCAGCTCGGAGGGCCTTAGCACAGATACG. Translated: CASSSEGLSTDT. The whole CDR3 sequence reads CASSSEGLSTDTQYF.

In the case of this clone: The read terminates 3 residues before the CDR3 end, so the remaining end is supplied by the germline J gene. The genes are TRBV7-2 and TRBJ2-1, with TRBD2 matching over 7 bases. The V and J ends lost 8 bases and 0 bases, in that order; junction bases with no gene match: 4. The CDR3 is 14 amino acids. The V gene's germline CDR1 is SGHTA and CDR2 FQGNSA. The part of the CDR3 DNA that was read is TGTGCCAGCGGCGGGAGAGACTCCTACAATGAG. It translates to CASGGRDSYNE. The entire CDR3 sequence reads CASGGRDSYNEQFF.

Concerning this clone: The read terminates 3 residues before the CDR3 end, so the remaining end is supplied by the germline J gene. J is TRBJ2-7 and V is TRBV7-8, with TRBD1 identical over 9 bases. Germline CDR1 SGHVS, CDR2 FQNEAQ. With V trimmed by 4 bases and J by 2 bases, 3 bases remained unmatched. This CDR3 is built from 14 residues. The sequenced part of the CDR3 DNA is TGTGCCAGCAGCTCGGACAGGGGAACCTACGAG. Translated, it gives CASSSDRGTYE. The entire CDR3 sequence reads CASSSDRGTYEQYF.

As concerns this clone: The read terminates 3 residues before the CDR3 end, so the remaining end is supplied by the germline J gene. The rearrangement joins TRBV20-1 to TRBJ2-1; TRBD2 might be the D (6 bases). Trimming removed 4 bases from V and 3 bases from J, with 19 bases in between. CDR1 is DFQATT, CDR2 SNEGSKA, per germline (reference sequence). CDR3 length: 16 residues. CDR3 DNA (partial): TGCAGTGCTACACCTCCCGGGACTCCCCTCTACAATGAG. Its protein is CSATPPGTPLYNE. The full CDR3 reads CSATPPGTPLYNEQFF.

Note on this clone: The read terminates 3 residues ahead of where the CDR3 ends, so the germline J gene completes it. V gene TRBV7-9 combines with J gene TRBJ1-4; 8 bases fit TRBD1. CDR1 and CDR2 (germline): SEHNR, FQNEAQ (reference sequence). This CDR3 has 15 amino acids. V was clipped by 4 bases and J by 6 bases; unmatched bases: 7. The CDR3 sequence: CASSYSQGGDEKLFF. The covered CDR3 bases are TGTGCCAGCAGCTATTCACAGGGGGGGGATGAAAAA.

With regard to this clone: The sequence runs out 3 residues before the end of the CDR3; the remainder is reconstructed from the germline J gene. The chain links TRBV19 to TRBJ2-7; 11 positions match TRBD1. Germline V gives CDR1 LNHDA, CDR2 SQIVND (reference sequence). V was clipped by 3 bases and J by 0 bases; unmatched bases: 4. CDR3 length equals 16 residues. CDR3 DNA (partial): TGTGCCAGTAGTATCCCGGGGACAGGGGGCTCCTACGAG. This codes for CASSIPGTGGSYE. The entire CDR3 protein is CASSIPGTGGSYEQYF.